Each of the 6 T cell receptor beta chains below was sequenced from the same sample in a study of T cells in Graves' hyperthyroidism and ophthalmopathy. TCR beta CDR3 regions were amplified from RNA transcripts. The study used the HTBI primer set for a first-round RT-PCR of the TCR CDR3. TCRdb reprocessed the multiplex PCR reads via MiXCR and lists one record per CDR3 protein. Altogether 550,000 to 700,000 distinct CDR3 sequences are present, around 45% being singletons, with the ten largest covering under 20%. Material: peripheral blood or thyroid tissue (not recorded which). These receptors all stem from an adult woman with Graves' disease, either hyperthyroidism or ophthalmopathy (not recorded which).

This sequence joins TRBV15 and TRBJ2-7; D might be TRBD1 or TRBD2, each matching 6 bases. The CDR3 runs 16 residues. The germline V gene encodes CDR1 LNHNV and CDR2 YYDKDF (reference sequence). With 5 bases removed from V and 8 bases from J, the gap between germline ends came to 25 bases. CDR3 in DNA: TGTGCCACCAGCCTTTACCAGGAGGGGGTGCAGCCCCAGCAGTACTTC. Its translation: CATSLYQEGVQPQQYF.

The chain employs TRBV29-1 and TRBJ2-7; D gene ambiguous. CDR3 length: 13 amino acids. The germline V gene has CDR1 SQVTM and CDR2 ANQGSEA. The ends were cut back, 4 bases at V and 2 bases at J, with 12 bases in the middle. The CDR3 region has the DNA TGCAGCGTTGGAGGAAGAAATCCCTACGAGCAGTACTTC. This encodes CSVGGRNPYEQYF.

CDR3 residues: CASSSLPDEVDEQFF. CDR3 coding DNA: TGTGCCAGCAGCTCCCTCCCCGACGAGGTGGACGAGCAGTTCTTC. This rearrangement joins TRBV7-3 to TRBJ2-5; no firm D call. The J call may be faulty, since TRBJ2-1 better matches the DNA end. CDR1 SGHTA and CDR2 FQGTGA come from the germline V gene. This CDR3 region has 15 residues.

The chain employs TRBV2 and TRBJ1-4; D gene uncertain. With 4 bases removed from V and 5 bases from J, the gap between germline ends came to 38 bases. Germline CDR1 is SNHLY and CDR2 is FYNNEI. The CDR3 consists of 23 residues. CDR3 sequence: CASSVERTELFYTAGTENEKLFF. The CDR3 DNA follows: TGTGCCAGCAGTGTAGAGCGGACCGAGTTGTTCTACACTGCTGGCACAGAGAATGAAAAACTGTTTTTT.

Remarks on this clonotype: Since a much larger clone is just one base distant, this may be a read error. The J gene is TRBJ2-5, the V gene TRBV3-1, with a tentative D call TRBD2 (7 bases). V was cut by 0 bases and J by 5 bases, with 13 bases left in between. The CDR3 runs to 15 residues. Germline CDR1 reads LGHDT; CDR2 reads YNNKEL (reference sequence). CDR3 loop: CASSQDTGRGETQYF. The CDR3 region has the DNA TGTGCCAGCAGCCAAGACACAGGGCGGGGGGAGACCCAGTACTTC.

This clonotype was detected ten times or more. The chain combines TRBV5-1 with TRBJ1-1, with TRBD1 as a possible D gene (5 bases). Germline values: CDR1 SGHRS, CDR2 YFSETQ. The length of the CDR3 is 13 residues. V gave up 3 bases and J gave up 7 bases, with 13 bases separating them. CDR3 DNA: TGCGCCAGCAGCTGGACATCGGGGGGTGAAGCTTTCTTT. Translating gives CASSWTSGGEAFF.